This T cell receptor (beta chain) was observed in a study of T cells in localized non-small cell lung cancer. Study-level findings and limits: The study sequenced only one region of the tumor. As a result, intratumor heterogeneity could not be excluded and remains possible. Patients showing higher blood T cell density tended to see longer overall survival. Paired adjacent lung recovered a median approximately 57 of the top 100 tumor clones. Exceeding tumor, uninvolved adjacent lung had the highest T cell clonality.

CDR1 is LNHDA, CDR2 SQIVND, per germline (reference sequence). The CDR3 covers 14 residues. The V and J ends lost 6 bases and 4 bases respectively, with 15 bases between them. On this clone: Its cognate antigen is unknown.

Data came from immunoSEQ multiplex PCR; TCRdb stores just in-frame clones and leaves some out. There are about 25,000 clones in the sample; roughly nine tenths occur only once, and 2.5% to 3% lies in the top ten. The specimen was peripheral blood, collected before any cancer treatment. V usage is TRBV19 and J usage is TRBJ1-1, with D possibly being TRBD1 (5 bases). The sequence derives from a woman between 40 and 69 years old with stage I lung adenocarcinoma. CDR3 sequence: CASSPEGQGTEAFF. The CDR3 DNA reads TGTGCCAGTAGCCCAGAGGGGCAGGGCACTGAAGCTTTCTTT.